This TCR beta chain was documented in a study of T cell responses to AZD1222 COVID-19 vaccine. Study-level findings and limits: Reportedly, close to half of spike-specific TCRs are directed against unmutated variant regions.

As concerns this clone: Its matching antigen is unknown.

This table comes from immunoSEQ multiplex PCR, and its TCRdb copy is limited to in-frame clones, with some not included. The sample lists some 170,000 clones, approximately 90% occurring once. The clonotype originates from an adult who received the MenACWY meningococcal vaccine as a control. Sequenced here: peripheral blood, sampled 28 days after the second dose of the MenACWY control vaccine.

CDR3 nucleotide sequence: TGTGCCAGCAGTTTAAGGTGGACAGGGGCCTCCTACGAGCAGTACTTC. This translates into CASSLRWTGASYEQYF. The genes are TRBV27 and TRBJ2-7, with TRBD1 matching 9 bases. The CDR3 has 16 residues. The germline V gene encodes CDR1 MNHEY and CDR2 SMNVEV (reference sequence). V lost 2 bases and J lost 0; bases outside the gene matches: 5.